These 19 T cell receptor beta chains were sequenced from one sample in a study of blood T cell repertoires in COVID-19. Sequencing used immunoSEQ multiplex PCR; TCRdb keeps in-frame clones, though not all of them. Of 95,000 to 110,000 clones in the sample, approximately 80% were seen once. The sequencing sample was made of peripheral blood. These receptors were obtained from an older man with acute or convalescent COVID-19.

This clone was detected once. The rearrangement uses TRBV3-1 (or the pseudogene TRBV3-2) and TRBJ1-3, with TRBD1 as a possible D gene (6 bases). V gave up 5 bases and J gave up 2 bases, with 10 bases separating them. There are 14 residues in the CDR3. The germline gives CDR1 LGHDT, CDR2 YNNKEL (reference sequence). The DNA for the CDR3 is TGTGCCAGCAGCAAACAGGGACCTGGAAACACCATATATTTT. Its translation is CASSKQGPGNTIYF.

CDR3 residues: CASSEGVNTGELFF. The CDR3 DNA reads as TGTGCCAGCAGTGAGGGAGTGAACACCGGGGAGCTGTTTTTT. The chain is built from TRBV6-1 and TRBJ2-2; tentative D call: TRBD2 (5 bases). The CDR3 is made up of 14 amino acids. CDR1 is MNHNS and CDR2 is SASEGT in the germline V gene. The V end lost 3 bases, the J end lost 1 base, and 6 bases lay between the germline ends.

The J gene is TRBJ2-5, the V gene TRBV7-9; TRBD2 agrees at 8 bases. CDR1 and CDR2 from the germline V gene are SEHNR and FQNEAQ (reference sequence). V lost 5 bases, J lost 5 bases, and 22 bases stayed unmatched. There are 19 residues in the CDR3. The DNA for the CDR3 is TGTGCCAGCAGCCCCCCTCGGACCGGAGGGGTAGCGGGGCGGGAGACCCAGTACTTC. This gives the protein CASSPPRTGGVAGRETQYF.

The rearrangement joins TRBV5-1 to TRBJ1-1, with 7 bases identical to TRBD1. Trimming took 4 bases from V and 4 from J; bases not matched to a gene: 13. Germline V lookup: CDR1 SGHRS, CDR2 YFSETQ. This CDR3 has 16 amino acids. Written as DNA, the CDR3 is TGCGCCAGCAGCCGAGTCCCGGGACAGATTAGCACTGAAGCTTTCTTT. Protein product: CASSRVPGQISTEAFF.

The rearrangement uses TRBV10-3 and TRBJ1-2; 9 bases match TRBD1. V lost 5 bases to trimming and J lost 8 bases; unmatched junction nucleotides: 9. Looked up from germline, CDR1 is ENHRY and CDR2 is SYGVKD. This CDR3 comprises 14 residues. In DNA, the CDR3 is TGTGCCATCAGTCCTTCGGACAGGGGAGGCGGCTACACCTTC. Amino acid sequence: CAISPSDRGGGYTF.

The chain combines TRBV29-1 with TRBJ2-2; D perhaps matches TRBD2 (5 bases). The CDR3 runs 13 residues. V lost 5 bases and J lost 6, with 13 bases in between. From germline, CDR1 is SQVTM and CDR2 ANQGSEA. The CDR3 sequence is CSVRDLLAGELFF. DNA of the CDR3: TGCAGCGTTCGGGATCTCCTGGCCGGGGAGCTGTTTTTT.

V gene TRBV6-5 combines with J gene TRBJ1-3, with D possibly TRBD1 on 5 matching bases. Germline V gene data show CDR1 as MNHEY and CDR2 as SVGAGI. Trimming took off 8 bases at V and 0 bases at J, with 11 bases between the two ends. The CDR3 runs to 14 residues. This chain's CDR3 is CASRQGSSGNTIYF. CDR3 sequence (DNA): TGTGCCAGCCGGCAGGGTTCCTCTGGAAACACCATATATTTT.

J is TRBJ1-4 and V is TRBV25-1; 8 bases are shared with TRBD1. CDR3 length: 15 residues. Trimming removed 3 bases from V and 3 bases from J; junction bases left unmatched: 3. Germline-derived CDR1 and CDR2 are MGHDK and SYGVNS. Written as DNA, the CDR3 is TGTGCCAGCAGTGACCCAGGGGGCCCTAATGAAAAACTGTTTTTT. It encodes CASSDPGGPNEKLFF.

This rearrangement joins TRBV7-2 to TRBJ2-5, with D perhaps matching TRBD2 (6 bases). Per the germline V gene, CDR1 is SGHTA and CDR2 is FQGNSA. V gave up 4 bases and J gave up 5 bases, with 14 bases separating them. CDR3 length: 14 residues. Written as DNA, the CDR3 is TGTGCCAGCAGCTCCGGAGGGTCTGGGGAGACCCAGTACTTC. Its protein product is CASSSGGSGETQYF.

V and J are TRBV29-1 and TRBJ2-6, with TRBD1 identical over 7 bases. Germline loops: CDR1 SQVTM, CDR2 ANQGSEA. Losses at the gene ends were 7 bases for V and 2 bases for J; bases not matched to a gene: 5. CDR3 length: 14 residues. The CDR3 sequence: CSGLTGPGANVLTF. CDR3 sequence (DNA): TGCAGCGGGTTGACAGGGCCTGGGGCCAACGTCCTGACTTTC.

The J gene is TRBJ1-1, the V gene TRBV19, with 8 nucleotides matching TRBD1. CDR1 and CDR2 from the germline V gene are LNHDA and SQIVND (reference sequence). The CDR3 is 13 amino acids. The junction had 4 bases not matched to a gene; V was cut back by 6 bases and J by 4 bases. Here the CDR3 DNA reads TGTGCCAGTAGGGTTACAGGGGGCACTGAAGCTTTCTTT. Translating gives CASRVTGGTEAFF.

By proportion, this clone is medium-sized. The chain has TRBV6-4 and TRBJ2-3, with 9 bases fitting TRBD1. Germline V gene lookup returns CDR1 MRHNA and CDR2 SNTAGT. The junction had 7 bases not matched to a gene; V was cut back by 5 bases and J by 4 bases. This CDR3 is built from 15 residues. CDR3 coding DNA: TGTGCCAGCAGTTCCGGGACAGGGTCCCCAGATACGCAGTATTTT. It codes for CASSSGTGSPDTQYF.

This clone occurred a few times. The chain has TRBV12-5 and TRBJ1-1; D is undetermined. The CDR3 length is 12 residues. V lost 7 bases and J lost 6, with 12 bases in between. Germline lookup yields CDR1 LGHNT and CDR2 FRNRAP. The CDR3 region is CASAVVEAEAFF. The CDR3 DNA is TGTGCTAGTGCCGTGGTCGAGGCTGAAGCTTTCTTT.

The chain joins TRBV10-3 to TRBJ2-3; the match to TRBD2 covers 8 bases. Losses at the gene ends were 4 bases for V and 0 bases for J; bases not matched to a gene: 9. Germline assignment: CDR1 ENHRY and CDR2 SYGVKD. This CDR3 region has 17 residues. The CDR3 DNA follows: TGTGCCATCAGTGGGATAGGAGGGACTAGTAGCACAGATACGCAGTATTTT. The encoded protein is CAISGIGGTSSTDTQYF.

The sample holds one count of this clone. This chain links TRBV11-1 with TRBJ1-6; D perhaps matches TRBD1 (6 bases). Germline CDR1 reads SGHAT; CDR2 reads FQDESV (reference sequence). The CDR3 loop spans 13 amino acids. V was shortened by 4 bases and J by 9 bases, with 10 bases between the two germline ends. In DNA, the CDR3 is TGTGCCAGCAGCTCGGGACACCCTTCACCCCTCCACTTT. Translated, it gives CASSSGHPSPLHF.

This clone was seen only a few times. V gene TRBV10-3 combines with J gene TRBJ1-4, with D possibly matching TRBD1 (5 bases). Germline values: CDR1 ENHRY, CDR2 SYGVKD. This CDR3 has 14 residues. V lost 7 bases and J 5 bases, leaving 14 bases between the germline ends. CDR3 bases: TGTGCCATCAAAGAAGGGGCCGAGAATGAAAAACTGTTTTTT. Residues: CAIKEGAENEKLFF.

The genes are TRBV10-1 and TRBJ2-2, with 10 positions matching TRBD1. V gave up 2 bases and J gave up 5 bases; unmatched junction bases: 8. Per germline, CDR1 WNHNN and CDR2 SYGVQD (reference sequence). The CDR3 extends over 17 amino acids. The CDR3 region is CASSEEDRGCQTGELFF. DNA of the CDR3: TGCGCCAGCAGTGAGGAGGACAGGGGGTGTCAAACCGGGGAGCTGTTTTTT.

This clone was seen only once. The V call is TRBV12-3 or TRBV12-4, the J call TRBJ2-7, with D possibly matching TRBD1 (5 bases). CDR3 length: 12 residues. The V end lost 1 base, the J end lost 9 bases, and 10 bases lay between the germline ends. DNA of the CDR3: TGTGCCAGCAGTTTAGAATGGGGCTTGCAGTACTTC. This encodes CASSLEWGLQYF.

The rearrangement links TRBV25-1 to TRBJ1-1; TRBD1 is a possible D gene (5 bases). The V gene's germline CDR1 is MGHDK and CDR2 SYGVNS. V lost 1 base and J 10 bases, leaving 13 bases between the germline ends. The CDR3 is 13 residues long. In DNA form, the CDR3 reads TGTGCCAGCAGTGAATCGGGTCCAACAGGAGCTTTCTTT. Its translation: CASSESGPTGAFF.